This is a list of T cell receptor beta chains from one sample in a study of T-cell memory formation after mild COVID-19. TCRdb re-called the 5' RACE reads with MiXCR, one entry per CDR3 protein. Here the sample spans about 360,000 distinct CDR3 sequences, around 15% being singletons. The specimen sequenced was PBMCs or a T cell subset sorted from them (not recorded which). The receptors derive from a man between 18 and 29 years old who had mild COVID-19 (a few samples of this study predate the infection). Cell type and time point are not known. The CDR3 runs from the conserved cysteine through the conserved F or W. Fields, in order: CDR3 length, D gene, clone size, J gene, V gene, CDR3 DNA, CDR3 protein. The D gene is left open where the match is weak. The size of a clone is reported for some rows only, either as once, few or many, or as a class for expanded clones.

>13|-|many|TRBJ2-7|TRBV4-1
TGCGCCAGCAGCCAAGTCGGCAGCTACGAGCAGTACTTC
CASSQVGSYEQYF
>14|-|-|TRBJ1-1|TRBV9
TGTGCCAGCGGAGGGGCCGGCTTGAACACTGAAGCTTTCTTT
CASGGAGLNTEAFF
>10|-|-|TRBJ2-4|TRBV6-6
TGTGCCCTTTTTCTCGACATTCAGTACTTC
CALFLDIQYF
>18|-|-|TRBJ2-1|TRBV18
TGTGCCAGCTCACCGCGTCAGGGGATGGGTGTATGGTACAATGAGCAGTTCTTC
CASSPRQGMGVWYNEQFF
>13|-|many|TRBJ2-3|TRBV20-1
TGCAGTGCTAAGCCTCCTGGCACAGATACGCAGTATTTT
CSAKPPGTDTQYF
>15|-|-|TRBJ2-2|TRBV6-7
TGTGCCAGCAGTTACTCGTCATTCGGGAGAGGGGAGCTGTTTTTT
CASSYSSFGRGELFF
>14|-|-|TRBJ2-3|TRBV9
TGTGCCAGCAGCACCTACGGAGCTACAGATACGCAGTATTTT
CASSTYGATDTQYF
>17|TRBD1|many|TRBJ2-1|TRBV7-9
TGTGCCAGCAGCTCACCGGGACAGGGGATAGGTAGGAATGAGCAGTTCTTC
CASSSPGQGIGRNEQFF
>15|TRBD2|-|TRBJ2-5|TRBV27
TGTGCCAGCAGTCCTACTAGCGGGGGAGGGGGGACCCAGTACTTC
CASSPTSGGGGTQYF
>17|-|few|TRBJ2-1|TRBV19
TGTGCCAGTAGTATTGGCGGCTATTTCGCTGCCTACAATGAGCAGTTCTTC
CASSIGGYFAAYNEQFF
>14|-|-|TRBJ2-2|TRBV11-3
TGTGCCAGCAGCTCGCGACCCTACACCGGGGAGCTGTTTTTT
CASSSRPYTGELFF
>15|-|few|TRBJ2-3|TRBV5-1
TGCGCCAGCAGCTTGGTGGGGAATGGAGTGGATACGCAGTATTTT
CASSLVGNGVDTQYF
>14|-|many|TRBJ1-2|TRBV11-2
TGTGCCAGCAGCTTAGGGGCGATAAACTATGGCTACACCTTC
CASSLGAINYGYTF
>14|-|many|TRBJ2-1|TRBV5-1
TGCGCCTGTCGGGTAGGGCTCGGTGACAATGAGCAGTTCTTC
CACRVGLGDNEQFF
>14|TRBD1|few|TRBJ2-1|TRBV5-6
TGTGCCAGCAGCTTGGACAGGGGCTACAATGAGCAGTTCTTC
CASSLDRGYNEQFF
>14|-|-|TRBJ1-1|TRBV29-1
TGCAGCGCCACCCAGGCCGTCCAGAACACTGAAGCTTTCTTT
CSATQAVQNTEAFF
>19|TRBD2|few|TRBJ2-4|TRBV4-2
TGTGCCAGCAGCCAAGGGGCAGCGGGGGGGCCAAAAGGGTTTGGCATTCAGTACTTC
CASSQGAAGGPKGFGIQYF
>15|-|many|TRBJ2-2|TRBV12-3/TRBV12-4
TGTGCCAGCTTGGGTCACAGGGCTGCCACCGGGGAGCTGTTTTTT
CASLGHRAATGELFF
>13|TRBD1|few|TRBJ2-1|TRBV14
TGTGCCAGCAACCGGGACAGAAACAATGAGCAGTTCTTC
CASNRDRNNEQFF
>20|TRBD2|few|TRBJ2-2|TRBV27
TGTGCCAGCAGTTTATTCCACCCGGGACTAGCGGGCGAGAACACCGGGGAGCTGTTTTTT
CASSLFHPGLAGENTGELFF
>16|-|many|TRBJ2-2|TRBV9
TGTGCCAGCAGCGTCCGACAGGCCCTGAACACCGGGGAGCTGTTTTTT
CASSVRQALNTGELFF
>15|-|-|TRBJ2-5|TRBV4-3
TGCGCCAGCAGCCAAGCGGGGACCCCAGGAGAGACCCAGTACTTC
CASSQAGTPGETQYF
>14|TRBD2|few|TRBJ2-3|TRBV6-5
TGTGCCACAATGGCGGGGGGGCCGGCAGATACGCAGTATTTT
CATMAGGPADTQYF
>14|-|many|TRBJ2-1|TRBV4-1
TGCGCCAGCAGCCAAGAAGGAGGCTACAATGAGCAGTTCTTC
CASSQEGGYNEQFF
>13|-|few|TRBJ2-1|TRBV20-1
TGCAGTGCTAGAAGTCTAAACTACAATGAGCAGTTCTTC
CSARSLNYNEQFF
>16|-|-|TRBJ1-3|TRBV12-3/TRBV12-4
TGTGCCAGCAGTCTAGGGGGAATTCGATCTGGAAACACCATATATTTT
CASSLGGIRSGNTIYF
>14|-|few|TRBJ1-2|TRBV4-3
TGCGCCAGCAGCCAAGACGACAGTCACTATGGCTACACCTTC
CASSQDDSHYGYTF
>14|-|few|TRBJ1-5|TRBV9
TGTGCCAGCAGCGCTACCATGGGGAATCAGCCCCAGCATTTT
CASSATMGNQPQHF
>14|TRBD2|many|TRBJ2-1|TRBV20-1
TGCAGTGCCAAGGGACTAGCGGGGGGTAATGAGCAGTTCTTC
CSAKGLAGGNEQFF
>14|TRBD1|-|TRBJ1-5|TRBV4-3
TGCGCCAGCAGCCCGGACAGGAGAAGTCAGCCCCAGCATTTT
CASSPDRRSQPQHF
>14|-|-|TRBJ2-1|TRBV18
TGTGCCAGCTCACCACCGGACTGGGTCCGAGAGCAGTTCTTC
CASSPPDWVREQFF
>13|-|-|TRBJ2-5|TRBV28
TGTGCCACCCAGGTCGGGGCCCAAGAGACCCAGTACTTC
CATQVGAQETQYF
>12|TRBD1|few|TRBJ2-1|TRBV11-2
TGTGCCAGCAGCCAGACAGGGGTCGAGCAGTTCTTC
CASSQTGVEQFF
>14|TRBD2|few|TRBJ2-2|TRBV20-1
TGCAGTGCTATTGGGACTAGCGGCACCGGGGAGCTGTTTTTT
CSAIGTSGTGELFF
>14|-|-|TRBJ1-3|TRBV28
TGTGCCAGCAGCCCCGGTTACTCTGGAAACACCATATATTTT
CASSPGYSGNTIYF
>14|-|many|TRBJ1-1|TRBV11-2
TGTGCCAGCAGCTTGGCTCTTCAAAACACTGAAGCTTTCTTT
CASSLALQNTEAFF
>14|-|few|TRBJ2-7|TRBV14
TGTGCCAGCAGCCCTCACGACATCTTCTACGAGCAGTACTTC
CASSPHDIFYEQYF
>15|TRBD1|few|TRBJ2-5|TRBV4-3
TGCGCCAGCAGCCAAGGCTTGACAGGGAAAGAGACCCAGTACTTC
CASSQGLTGKETQYF
>12|-|few|TRBJ2-5|TRBV5-6
TGTGCCAGCAGCATGGTCGGGGAGACCCAGTACTTC
CASSMVGETQYF
>10|-|many|TRBJ1-1|TRBV29-1
TGCAGCGGGGAATTAGGTGAAGCTTTCTTT
CSGELGEAFF
>14|-|few|TRBJ1-4|TRBV3-2
TGTGCCAGCAGCCAGACAGATAAAAGAGAAAAACTGTTTTTT
CASSQTDKREKLFF
>14|TRBD1|many|TRBJ2-2|TRBV5-1
TGCGCCAGCAGCACCGGGACAGCGGCCGGGGAGCTGTTTTTT
CASSTGTAAGELFF
>18|-|-|TRBJ2-3|TRBV11-2
TGTGCCAGCAGCTTAGCCTTTATAGATCAAATCAATGCAGATACGCAGTATTTT
CASSLAFIDQINADTQYF
>13|-|few|TRBJ1-2|TRBV12-3/TRBV12-4
TGTGCCAGCAGTTTAAGTTGGGGAAGTGGCTACACCTTC
CASSLSWGSGYTF